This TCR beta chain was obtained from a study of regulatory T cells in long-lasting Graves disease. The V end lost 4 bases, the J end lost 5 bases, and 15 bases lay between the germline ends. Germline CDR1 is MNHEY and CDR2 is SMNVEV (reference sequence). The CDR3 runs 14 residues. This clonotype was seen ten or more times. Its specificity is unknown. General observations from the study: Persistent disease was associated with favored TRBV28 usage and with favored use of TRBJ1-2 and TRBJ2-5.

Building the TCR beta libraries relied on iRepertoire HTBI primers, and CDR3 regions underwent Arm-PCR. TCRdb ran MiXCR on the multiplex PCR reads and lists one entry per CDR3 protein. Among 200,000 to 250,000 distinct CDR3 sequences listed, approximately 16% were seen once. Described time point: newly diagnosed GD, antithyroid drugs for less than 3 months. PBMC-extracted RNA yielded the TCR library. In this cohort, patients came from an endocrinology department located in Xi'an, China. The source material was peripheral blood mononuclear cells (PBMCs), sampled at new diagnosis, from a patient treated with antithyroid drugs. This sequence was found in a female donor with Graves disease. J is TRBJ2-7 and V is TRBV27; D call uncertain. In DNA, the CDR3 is TGTGCCAGCAGTTCCCAGGCTCCCTTGGACGAGCAGTACTTC. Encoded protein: CASSSQAPLDEQYF.